This TCR beta chain came from a study of spatial heterogeneity in lung cancer. Study-wide background: At a median of roughly 2 years after resection, follow-up PBMC samples were sequenced when available. Sequence detection consistently recorded a greater number of beta-chain than alpha-chain sequences. Study conclusions and caveats: Resection saw ubiquitous expanded tumor TCRs appear in blood more than follow-up did.

The time point denotes: blood at routine non-recurrence follow-up after resection. The authors sequenced whole RNA from tumor, nontumor lung or frozen PBMC without sorting. This clonotype was recorded a few times. Its antigen is not identified. Trimming left V 7 bases short and J 1 base short, with 5 bases between. The CDR3 has 13 residues. In TCRdb, the 5' RACE reads were re-called with MiXCR into one record per CDR3 protein. The sample contains around 110,000 distinct CDR3 sequences, 12% of which appear only once. This TCR came from a male donor with early-stage non-small cell lung cancer. The chain couples TRBV12-3 or TRBV12-4 to TRBJ2-6; D is ambiguous. The sample consisted of PBMCs, taken at follow-up. CDR3 sequence reads: CASTKSGANVLTF. CDR3 nucleotide sequence: TGTGCCAGCACTAAATCTGGGGCCAACGTCCTGACTTTC.